Presented here are 32 T cell receptor beta chains from one specimen sequenced in a study of OX40 agonist ivuxolimab in advanced cancers. Sequencing was performed with immunoSEQ multiplex PCR; in TCRdb, only in-frame clones are kept and a portion is missing. The repertoire holds about 93,000 clones, around 92% seen once, with around 0.54% in the top ten. The sequencing here drew on CD4+ or CD8+ T cells sorted from blood, taken in a trial of the OX40 agonist ivuxolimab. The receptors here all came from an adult with an advanced solid tumor such as melanoma, head and neck, liver or kidney cancer.

The chain is built from TRBV6-1 and TRBJ1-4, with 9 bases aligning to TRBD1. J lost 0 bases, V lost 6 bases, and 2 bases had no gene match. CDR3 length: 15 residues. CDR1 is MNHNS, CDR2 SASEGT, per germline. In DNA form, the CDR3 reads TGTGCCAGCAGGGACAGGGGAGCAACTAATGAAAAACTGTTTTTT. It yields the protein CASRDRGATNEKLFF.

The rearrangement joins TRBV5-1 to TRBJ1-4; D not certain. The V end was cut by 0 bases, the J end by 0 bases, with 6 bases between. The length of the CDR3 is 15 residues. In germline, CDR1 is SGHRS, CDR2 YFSETQ. In nucleotides, the CDR3 is TGCGCCAGCAGCTTGGACGGAACAACTAATGAAAAACTGTTTTTT. Translating gives CASSLDGTTNEKLFF.

The chain has TRBV18 and TRBJ1-3; D not resolved. CDR1 and CDR2 (germline): KGHSH, LQKENI. V was pared by 3 bases and J by 3 bases, with 12 bases between. This CDR3 has 15 residues. CDR3 region: CASSPQDSGGNTIYF. The CDR3 DNA reads as TGTGCCAGCTCACCCCAGGATTCTGGTGGAAACACCATATATTTT.

V and J are TRBV2 and TRBJ1-1, with 10 bases aligning to TRBD1. CDR3 length: 16 residues. Trimming took 6 bases from V and 0 from J; bases not matched to a gene: 7. Germline CDR1 SNHLY, CDR2 FYNNEI. CDR3 region: CASRVPGQGLNTEAFF. Written as DNA, the CDR3 is TGTGCCAGCAGGGTCCCGGGACAGGGGTTGAACACTGAAGCTTTCTTT.

This chain joins TRBV18 and TRBJ1-1; D possibly corresponds to TRBD1 (6 bases). The CDR3 runs 14 residues. From germline, CDR1 is KGHSH and CDR2 LQKENI. Trimming left V 0 bases short and J 4 bases short, with 9 bases between. The DNA of the CDR3 is TGTGCCAGCTCACCACCCGGGGGCTTCACTGAAGCTTTCTTT. Its translation is CASSPPGGFTEAFF.

The chain recombines TRBV6-1 with TRBJ2-5, with D unclear. Germline V gene sequence: CDR1 MNHNS, CDR2 SASEGT. The CDR3 consists of 14 residues. Trimming removed 5 bases from V and 4 bases from J, with 14 bases in between. The CDR3 nucleotides read TGTGCCAGCAGTCCTAATAGAGTCGCAGAGACCCAGTACTTC. Translated: CASSPNRVAETQYF.

V is TRBV2 and J is TRBJ1-2; the D gene is possibly TRBD1 (5 bases). The CDR3 loop spans 13 amino acids. Germline V lookup: CDR1 SNHLY, CDR2 FYNNEI. V was cut by 6 bases and J by 11 bases, with 19 bases left in between. CDR3 sequence (DNA): TGTGCCAGCAGGACCACGGGCCAGGGCTGGTACACCTTC. Protein product: CASRTTGQGWYTF. The entire variable domain, with the rest obtained from reference TRBV2 and TRBJ1-2, is as follows: EPEVTQTPSHQVTQMGQEVILRCVPISNHLYFYWYRQILGQKVEFLVSFYNNEISEKSEIFDDQFSVERPDGSNFTLKIRSTKLEDSAMYFCASRTTGQGWYTFGSGTRLTVV.

The chain uses TRBV6-6 and TRBJ2-7; 8 nucleotides match TRBD1. The V gene end was trimmed by 6 bases and the J gene end by 2 bases; junction bases not matched to a gene: 6. The V gene's germline CDR1 is MNHNY and CDR2 SVGAGI (reference sequence). CDR3 length equals 14 residues. CDR3 protein: CASSLDRDAYEQYF. The CDR3 DNA reads as TGTGCCAGCAGCCTGGACAGGGACGCCTACGAGCAGTACTTC.

The chain couples TRBV18 to TRBJ2-1, with D possibly being TRBD2 (5 bases). CDR3 length: 14 residues. Trimming left V 6 bases short and J 4 bases short, with 13 bases between. CDR1 KGHSH and CDR2 LQKENI come from the germline V gene. CDR3 protein: CASSTDAGYNEQFF. In nucleotides, the CDR3 is TGTGCCAGCTCCACCGATGCGGGTTACAATGAGCAGTTCTTC.

J is TRBJ2-5 and V is TRBV5-4, with TRBD2 matching 13 bases. The V and J ends lost 3 bases and 1 base, in that order; junction bases with no gene match: 9. Germline V gene data show CDR1 as SGHNT and CDR2 as YYREEE (reference sequence). CDR3 size: 18 residues. CDR3 sequence reads: CASSSGTSGRGGQETQYF. CDR3 in DNA: TGTGCCAGCAGCTCCGGTACTAGCGGGAGGGGCGGCCAAGAGACCCAGTACTTC.

V usage is TRBV5-5 and J usage is TRBJ2-1; 12 nucleotides match TRBD2. The CDR3 loop spans 15 amino acids. V shed 4 bases, J shed 4 bases, and the junction held 3 bases outside the gene matches. Per germline, CDR1 SGHKS and CDR2 YYEKEE (reference sequence). The CDR3 is CASSVLAGGYNEQFF. The DNA for the CDR3 is TGTGCCAGCAGCGTACTAGCGGGAGGATACAATGAGCAGTTCTTC.

This clone was picked up a small number of times. V and J are TRBV10-1 and TRBJ2-3; no firm D call. This CDR3 contains 15 residues. Germline assignment: CDR1 WNHNN and CDR2 SYGVQD (reference sequence). Deletions cut 0 bases from V and 2 bases from J, with 9 bases between. CDR3 residues: CASSESFVSTDTQYF. CDR3 coding DNA: TGCGCCAGCAGTGAGTCTTTTGTTTCCACAGATACGCAGTATTTT.

This sequence joins TRBV7-6 and TRBJ2-7, with 8 nucleotides matching TRBD1. The CDR3 contains 18 residues. J gave up 2 bases and V 4 bases, and 16 bases lay outside the gene matches. Germline values: CDR1 SGHVS, CDR2 FNYEAQ. This chain's CDR3 is CASSSQILDRGAPYEQYF. As DNA, the CDR3 is TGTGCCAGCAGCTCCCAAATACTCGACAGGGGAGCGCCCTACGAGCAGTACTTC.

The chain carries TRBV6-1 and TRBJ2-6; no firm D call. This CDR3 is 14 amino acids long. V lost 10 bases and J 0 bases, leaving 10 bases between the germline ends. Germline V gene lookup returns CDR1 MNHNS and CDR2 SASEGT. The CDR3 is CATVDPSGANVLTF. CDR3 bases: TGTGCCACCGTAGACCCCTCTGGGGCCAACGTCCTGACTTTC.

Here the CDR3 DNA reads TGTGCCAGTAGTCTAAACCAGGGGGCCCCGAGGACCGGGGAGCTGTTTTTT. This translates into CASSLNQGAPRTGELFF. This sequence joins TRBV19 and TRBJ2-2, with 8 bases aligning to TRBD1. Germline values: CDR1 LNHDA, CDR2 SQIVND (reference sequence). The V and J ends lost 5 bases and 5 bases, in that order; junction bases with no gene match: 13. CDR3 length equals 17 residues.

This rearrangement joins TRBV27 to TRBJ2-1; TRBD2 matches 11 bases. Germline lookup yields CDR1 MNHEY and CDR2 SMNVEV (reference sequence). CDR3 size: 16 residues. Trimming removed 0 bases from V and 4 bases from J; junction bases left unmatched: 2. CDR3 loop: CASSLSSSGGYNEQFF. In DNA, the CDR3 is TGTGCCAGCAGTTTATCCTCTAGCGGGGGGTACAATGAGCAGTTCTTC.

DNA for the CDR3: TGTGCCAGCAGTGAAGCCGAGGGGGCAGGGACTGAAGCTTTCTTT. Its translation is CASSEAEGAGTEAFF. The J gene is TRBJ1-1, the V gene TRBV2; 7 bases agree with TRBD1. This CDR3 is built from 15 residues. Germline lookup yields CDR1 SNHLY and CDR2 FYNNEI. V shed 0 bases and J 5 bases; nucleotides not matched to a gene: 6. Looking up the rest from reference TRBV2 and TRBJ1-1 gives the full variable domain: EPEVTQTPSHQVTQMGQEVILRCVPISNHLYFYWYRQILGQKVEFLVSFYNNEISEKSEIFDDQFSVERPDGSNFTLKIRSTKLEDSAMYFCASSEAEGAGTEAFFGQGTRLTVV.

The V and J genes are TRBV2 and TRBJ2-4; D may match TRBD1 or TRBD2 (5 bases each). V shed 5 bases and J shed 7 bases, with 30 bases lying between them. Germline loops: CDR1 SNHLY, CDR2 FYNNEI. There are 19 residues in the CDR3. CDR3 coding DNA: TGTGCCAGCAGTATGGATACTCCATGGTTGGCCAGGGAGACGAACATTCAGTACTTC. Amino acid sequence: CASSMDTPWLARETNIQYF.

J is TRBJ1-4 and V is TRBV6-1; D perhaps matches TRBD1 (5 bases). Per germline, CDR1 MNHNS and CDR2 SASEGT. Trimming shortened V by 6 bases and J by 6 bases, and 14 bases separated the two germline ends. CDR3 length: 14 residues. CDR3 protein: CASSPGGSHEKLFF. CDR3 DNA: TGTGCCAGCAGCCCCGGGGGTTCTCATGAAAAACTGTTTTTT.

This clone was detected only once. The rearrangement uses TRBV9 and TRBJ2-3, with D unclear. Trimming pared 0 bases from V and 4 bases from J, leaving 15 bases between. Germline V gene sequence: CDR1 SGDLS, CDR2 YYNGEE. The CDR3 length is 16 residues. Here the CDR3 DNA reads TGTGCCAGCAGCGTAGGAGGCTTTACCCCCTCAGATACGCAGTATTTT. Translating gives CASSVGGFTPSDTQYF. Drawing the rest from reference TRBV9 and TRBJ2-3, the complete variable domain is DSGVTQTPKHLITATGQRVTLRCSPRSGDLSVYWYQQSLDQGLQFLIQYYNGEERAKGNILERFSAQQFPDLHSELNLSSLELGDSALYFCASSVGGFTPSDTQYFGPGTRLTVL.

This clone was seen a single time. CDR3 residues: CATPRRGGRGGQETQYF. CDR3 in DNA: TGTGCCACCCCCCGGAGGGGCGGGAGAGGTGGGCAAGAGACCCAGTACTTC. This chain links TRBV2 with TRBJ2-5; 7 bases line up with TRBD2. The CDR3 spans 17 residues. The trim removed 10 bases at V and 2 bases at J, leaving 19 bases unmatched. The germline gives CDR1 SNHLY, CDR2 FYNNEI. The whole variable domain, remainder taken from reference TRBV2 and TRBJ2-5, is EPEVTQTPSHQVTQMGQEVILRCVPISNHLYFYWYRQILGQKVEFLVSFYNNEISEKSEIFDDQFSVERPDGSNFTLKIRSTKLEDSAMYFCATPRRGGRGGQETQYFGPGTRLLVL.

The rearrangement joins TRBV19 to TRBJ2-2, with D tentatively TRBD1 (5 bases). The V and J ends lost 6 bases and 2 bases respectively, with 13 bases between them. CDR1 and CDR2 from the germline V gene are LNHDA and SQIVND (reference sequence). The CDR3 is 15 amino acids. This CDR3 is CASSLGQGNTGELFF. The DNA for the CDR3 is TGTGCCAGTAGCCTGGGGCAGGGAAACACCGGGGAGCTGTTTTTT.

The CDR3 region is CASSTTGGAAGELFF. Here the CDR3 DNA reads TGTGCCAGTAGTACCACAGGGGGCGCGGCCGGGGAGCTGTTTTTT. V usage is TRBV19 and J usage is TRBJ2-2; the match to TRBD1 covers 9 bases. Germline V lookup: CDR1 LNHDA, CDR2 SQIVND (reference sequence). The CDR3 has 15 residues. J was trimmed by 6 bases and V by 4 bases; bases with no gene match: 6.

This chain connects TRBV6-5 to TRBJ1-1, with D uncertain. Per the germline V gene, CDR1 is MNHEY and CDR2 is SVGAGI. The CDR3 loop spans 13 amino acids. V lost 5 bases to trimming and J lost 1 base, with 8 bases between them. The CDR3 protein is CASSNQENTEAFF. The CDR3 DNA reads as TGTGCCAGCAGTAATCAAGAGAACACTGAAGCTTTCTTT.

The gene calls are TRBV9 and TRBJ2-1; 7 bases align to TRBD1. The CDR3 spans 15 residues. The germline gives CDR1 SGDLS, CDR2 YYNGEE. V was clipped by 0 bases and J by 8 bases; unmatched bases: 8. In DNA form, the CDR3 reads TGTGCCAGCAGCGTAGGTGACAGGGTTGGACATGAGCAGTTCTTC. Translated: CASSVGDRVGHEQFF.

As concerns this clone: The junction differs from germline at one of its ends, possibly a read error. This sequence joins TRBV7-9 and TRBJ2-7, with a possible D match to TRBD2 (5 bases). The germline CDR1 and CDR2 sequences are SEHNR and FQNEAQ (reference sequence). The CDR3 covers 13 residues. The CDR3 region has the DNA TGTGCCAGCAGCTTTGAGCGGTGGAGCGAGCAGTATTTC. This translates into CASSFERWSEQYF.

The chain uses TRBV6-5 and TRBJ2-2; no clear D. The CDR3 is made up of 13 amino acids. V was pared by 8 bases and J by 0 bases, with 7 bases between. The germline CDR1 and CDR2 sequences are MNHEY and SVGAGI. The CDR3, as DNA: TGTGCCAGCCGCGATACGAACACCGGGGAGCTGTTTTTT. Its protein is CASRDTNTGELFF.

The chain combines TRBV7-2 with TRBJ1-2; possible D gene TRBD1, 6 bases. CDR1 is SGHTA, CDR2 FQGNSA, per germline. With 3 bases removed from V and 6 bases from J, the gap between germline ends came to 11 bases. The CDR3 loop spans 13 amino acids. In nucleotides, the CDR3 is TGTGCCAGCAGCTTCTACAGGGAGGATGGCTACACCTTC. It specifies CASSFYREDGYTF. The full variable domain, its missing parts supplied by reference TRBV7-2 and TRBJ1-2, is GAGVSQSPSNKVTEKGKDVELRCDPISGHTALYWYRQSLGQGLEFLIYFQGNSAPDKSGLPSDRFSAERTGGSVSTLTIQRTQQEDSAVYLCASSFYREDGYTFGSGTRLTVV.

This chain uses TRBV5-5 with TRBJ2-1; 8 bases line up with TRBD2. Germline V gene sequence: CDR1 SGHKS, CDR2 YYEKEE (reference sequence). This CDR3 is built from 19 residues. Trimming took 4 bases from V and 12 from J; bases not matched to a gene: 27. CDR3 coding DNA: TGTGCCAGCAGCGCGGGGGGTTTTACGGGAGGGCCGAAAAGTATAGTGCAGTTCTTC. This sequence encodes CASSAGGFTGGPKSIVQFF.

J is TRBJ2-1 and V is TRBV6-7, with 10 nucleotides matching TRBD2. TRBV6-7 is treated as an ORF (open reading frame) with a function not yet certain. V was pared by 1 base and J by 9 bases, with 12 bases of the junction left unmatched. The CDR3 is 17 residues long. The CDR3 DNA is TGTGCCAGCAGTTACTTACTAGCGGGACGGGGCTTGCGTGAGCAGTTCTTC. Its translation is CASSYLLAGRGLREQFF.

In nucleotides, the CDR3 is TGTGCCAGCAGCCAAGATTGGACAGGGCAAAACATTCAGTACTTC. Translation gives CASSQDWTGQNIQYF. V usage is TRBV4-2 and J usage is TRBJ2-4; 8 nucleotides line up with TRBD1. The germline V gene has CDR1 LGHNA and CDR2 YNFKEQ. The V and J ends lost 0 bases and 5 bases, in that order; junction bases with no gene match: 3. The CDR3 is 15 amino acids.

The rearrangement uses TRBV12-5 and TRBJ2-6; perhaps TRBD2 as D (7 bases). Trimming took off 11 bases at V and 0 bases at J, with 14 bases between the two ends. There are 15 residues in the CDR3. Germline CDR1 reads LGHNT; CDR2 reads FRNRAP. The CDR3 loop reads CASEGGVSGANVLTF. The CDR3 DNA reads TGTGCTTCCGAGGGGGGGGTCTCTGGGGCCAACGTCCTGACTTTC.